These T cell receptor beta chains were read from a single sample in a study of regulatory T cells in long-lasting Graves disease. One entry per CDR3 protein results from TCRdb running MiXCR on the multiplex PCR reads. The sample holds around 420,000 distinct CDR3 sequences; 15% are singletons and the top ten take 7.8%. These data were also reused for a study on T cells in Graves' hyperthyroidism and ophthalmopathy.

The source was peripheral blood mononuclear cells (PBMCs), collected at new diagnosis, from a patient treated with antithyroid drugs. These TCRs come from a woman in her 40s with Graves disease. Both conserved end residues are part of each CDR3. The order of the fields is J gene, V gene, clone size, D gene, CDR3 DNA, CDR3 protein. A D gene is named only where the DNA matches it firmly. The listing skips clone size in some rows; elsewhere it reads once, few, many or a size class.

>TRBJ2-1|TRBV19|few|-
TGTGCCAGTAGTATAGATCTTTTTAGGTCAGGGGCCTACAATGAGCAGTTCTTC
CASSIDLFRSGAYNEQFF
>TRBJ2-1|TRBV11-1|many|TRBD2
TGTGCCAGCAGCTTAAAAAGGACGGGAGGGCCGGTTGAGCAGTTCTTC
CASSLKRTGGPVEQFF
>TRBJ2-5|TRBV4-1|many|-
TGCGCCAGCAGCCAAGGCGGGACTTTAGAGACCCAGTACTTC
CASSQGGTLETQYF
>TRBJ2-7|TRBV6-1|many|-
TGTGCCAGCAGTGCGGGACACTCCTACGAGCAGTACTTC
CASSAGHSYEQYF
>TRBJ2-1|TRBV12-3/TRBV12-4|many|TRBD2
TGTGCCAGCAGTCCCTCCGGGACTAGCGACTACAATGAGCAGTTCTTC
CASSPSGTSDYNEQFF
>TRBJ2-1|TRBV5-1|many|-
TGCGCCAGCAGCTCGGTTGCCGGCGGTGGAGGTTACAATGAGCAGTTCTTC
CASSSVAGGGGYNEQFF
>TRBJ2-1|TRBV7-9|-|TRBD2
TGTGCCAGCAGCCCAAGCTATAGCGGGAGTGCCTACAATGAGCAGTTCTTC
CASSPSYSGSAYNEQFF
>TRBJ2-2|TRBV7-2|-|TRBD2
TGTGCCAGCAGCTTAGTAGGGGGACTAGCGGCGAACACCGGGGAGCTGTTTTTT
CASSLVGGLAANTGELFF
>TRBJ2-1|TRBV6-2/TRBV6-3|many|-
TGTGCCAGCAGACAACGGGGCCCGTCCTACAATGAGCAGTTCTTC
CASRQRGPSYNEQFF
>TRBJ2-3|TRBV24-1|-|-
TGTGCCACCAGTGCGCTGAATTCGGGCACAGATACGCAGTATTTT
CATSALNSGTDTQYF
>TRBJ2-1|TRBV19|many|-
TGTGCCAGTAGTAGGACAGGGAGGGCGACTTTGTCCTCCTACAATGAGCAGTTCTTC
CASSRTGRATLSSYNEQFF
>TRBJ2-2|TRBV2|-|TRBD2
TGTGCCAGCAAGCGGGCCGGGACTAGCACCGGGGAGCTGTTTTTT
CASKRAGTSTGELFF
>TRBJ1-1|TRBV20-1|many|-
TGCAGTGCGACTGGCGGGGGCGGAGGGAACACTGAAGCTTTCTTT
CSATGGGGGNTEAFF
>TRBJ2-1|TRBV5-5|-|TRBD1
TGTGCCAGCAGCTACCATCCCGGGACAGGGGGCCGAAATGAGCAGTTCTTC
CASSYHPGTGGRNEQFF
>TRBJ2-1|TRBV5-1|many|-
TGCGCCAGCAGCTTGGGGTCCTTAGATGAGCAGTTCTTC
CASSLGSLDEQFF
>TRBJ1-6|TRBV30|-|-
TGTGCCTGGAGTGCCTACATCCGAACCGGGGGGAAAAATTCACCCCTCCACTTT
CAWSAYIRTGGKNSPLHF
>TRBJ1-2|TRBV20-1|-|TRBD1
TGCAGTGCTAGCCTCCCTTCCGGGACAGGGGGCGCGCGGGGCTATGGCTACACCTTC
CSASLPSGTGGARGYGYTF
>TRBJ2-3|TRBV7-9|many|-
TGTGCCAGCAGCTCCTCTTCAACAGATACGCAGTATTTT
CASSSSSTDTQYF
>TRBJ2-1|TRBV11-2|many|-
TGTGCCAGCAGGGGGCATGGACACAATGAGCAGTTCTTC
CASRGHGHNEQFF
>TRBJ2-7|TRBV29-1|many|TRBD1
TGCAGCGTTGATGCCGGGACAGGGGGGGGCGAGCAGTACTTC
CSVDAGTGGGEQYF
>TRBJ1-2|TRBV6-5|many|-
TGTGCCAGCAGTTACACAGGGTCGTCACTCTATGGCTACACCTTC
CASSYTGSSLYGYTF
>TRBJ2-1|TRBV28|-|TRBD2
TGTGCCAGCAGTTCCCCCGTGCAAGTAGCGGGAGCTCTTTACAATGAGCAGTTCTTC
CASSSPVQVAGALYNEQFF
>TRBJ2-5|TRBV7-9|few|-
TGTGCCAGCAGCACCGTTGAGACCCAGTACTTC
CASSTVETQYF
>TRBJ2-2|TRBV2|many|TRBD2
TGTGCCAGCAGTGGGACTAGCGGGAGACCCGGGGAGCTGTTTTTT
CASSGTSGRPGELFF
>TRBJ1-1|TRBV7-8|-|-
TGCGCCAGCAGCCGGAACGTGGGATCGGGTGGCACTGAAGCTTTCTTT
CASSRNVGSGGTEAFF
>TRBJ2-1|TRBV13|many|TRBD2
TGTGCCAGCAACAAGGGACTAGCGGGAACGGCCCAGTTCTTC
CASNKGLAGTAQFF